The clone carrying this T cell receptor beta chain was recorded only once. Antigen unknown. This sample was taken from a study of cytotoxic CD8 clonotypes in ibrutinib-treated CLL. Study-wide context: The patients comprised approximately 11 relapsed/refractory and roughly 15 treatment-naive cases, roughly 18 IGHV unmutated. Whole-study results and caveats: Clonality correlated strongly with circulating CD8+ T cells and exceeded age-matched healthy donors at baseline. Baseline levels were approached again at progression, after clonality had risen at ibrutinib response. Among the clonotypes, public ones were uncommon and contracted or held stable on treatment.

Germline V CDR1 and CDR2: SGHVS, FQNEAQ. The CDR3 is 14 amino acids. J gave up 0 bases and V 10 bases, and 8 bases lay outside the gene matches. Clones were read by immunoSEQ multiplex PCR, and TCRdb kept only the in-frame ones, dropping some. The sample carries some 130,000 clones, approximately 85% recorded once. The material was PBMCs, obtained after 24 months of ibrutinib treatment. V gene TRBV7-8 combines with J gene TRBJ2-7; 8 nucleotides match TRBD1. The sequence came from a human donor with chronic lymphocytic leukemia. CDR3 in amino acids: CATSDRAFSYEQYF. The CDR3 nucleotides are TGTGCCACCTCGGACAGGGCCTTCTCCTACGAGCAGTACTTC.